The entry that follows covers one T cell receptor beta chain sequence. The sample comes from a study of neoadjuvant nivolumab and ipilimumab in lung cancer. Repertoires were generated with immunoSEQ multiplex PCR, while TCRdb's copy carries only in-frame clones and drops some. Here the sample spans about 16,000 clones, around 77% being singletons. CDR1 and CDR2 (germline): GTSNPN, SVGIG (reference sequence). This CDR3 contains 12 residues. The ends were cut back, 4 bases at V and 6 bases at J, with 9 bases in the middle. The genes are TRBV30 and TRBJ1-4; unclear D gene. The sample in question was tumor tissue, obtained after neoadjuvant nivolumab, alone or with ipilimumab, at or shortly before surgery. This TCR was recovered from an adult with non-small cell lung cancer. In nucleotides, the CDR3 is TGTGCCTGGAAGCGAGAGGATGAAAAACTGTTTTTT. Amino acids: CAWKREDEKLFF.